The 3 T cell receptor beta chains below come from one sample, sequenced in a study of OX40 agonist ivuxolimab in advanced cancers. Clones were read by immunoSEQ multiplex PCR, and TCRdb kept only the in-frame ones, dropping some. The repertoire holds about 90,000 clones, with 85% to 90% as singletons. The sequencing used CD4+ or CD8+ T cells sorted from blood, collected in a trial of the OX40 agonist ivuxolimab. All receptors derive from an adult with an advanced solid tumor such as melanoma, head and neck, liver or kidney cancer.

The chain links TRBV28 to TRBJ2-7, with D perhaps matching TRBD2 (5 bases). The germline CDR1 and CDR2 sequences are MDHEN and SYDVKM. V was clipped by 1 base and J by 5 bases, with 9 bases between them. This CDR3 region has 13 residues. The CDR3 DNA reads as TGTGCCAGCAGTTTATCGGGGTTAGACGAGCAGTACTTC. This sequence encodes CASSLSGLDEQYF.

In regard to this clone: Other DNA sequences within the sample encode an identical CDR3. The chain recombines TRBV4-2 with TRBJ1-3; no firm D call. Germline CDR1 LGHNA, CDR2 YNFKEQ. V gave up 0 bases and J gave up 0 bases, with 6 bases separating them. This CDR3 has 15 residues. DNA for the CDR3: TGTGCCAGCAGCCAAGATCGAGTCTCTGGAAACACCATATATTTT. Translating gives CASSQDRVSGNTIYF.

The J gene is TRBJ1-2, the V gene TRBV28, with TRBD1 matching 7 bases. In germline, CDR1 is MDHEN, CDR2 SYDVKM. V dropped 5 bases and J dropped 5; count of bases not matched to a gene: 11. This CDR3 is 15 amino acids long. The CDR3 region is CASSRTGTAIYGYTF. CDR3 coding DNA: TGTGCCAGCAGTCGCACCGGGACAGCGATTTATGGCTACACCTTC.